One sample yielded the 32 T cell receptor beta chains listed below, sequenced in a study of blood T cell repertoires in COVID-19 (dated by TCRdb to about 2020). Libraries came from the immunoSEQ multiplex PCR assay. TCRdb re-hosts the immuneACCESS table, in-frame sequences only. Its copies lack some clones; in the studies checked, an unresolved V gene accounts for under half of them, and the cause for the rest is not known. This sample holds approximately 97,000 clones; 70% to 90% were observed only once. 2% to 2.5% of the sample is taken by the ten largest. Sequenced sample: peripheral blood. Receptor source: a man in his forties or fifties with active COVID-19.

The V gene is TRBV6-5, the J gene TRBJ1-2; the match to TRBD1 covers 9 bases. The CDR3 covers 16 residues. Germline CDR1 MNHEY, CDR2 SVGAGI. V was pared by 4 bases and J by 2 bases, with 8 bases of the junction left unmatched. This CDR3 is CASSSPQQGANYGYTF. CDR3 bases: TGTGCCAGCAGTTCCCCTCAACAGGGGGCGAACTATGGCTACACCTTC.

The DNA of the CDR3 is TGTGCCACCAGTGCCCGAACTTCCTACAATGAGCAGTTCTTC. Residues: CATSARTSYNEQFF. This rearrangement joins TRBV24-1 to TRBJ2-1, with no clear D. Deletions cut 5 bases from V and 1 base from J, with 8 bases between. The germline CDR1 and CDR2 sequences are KGHDR and SFDVKD. The CDR3 is 14 amino acids.

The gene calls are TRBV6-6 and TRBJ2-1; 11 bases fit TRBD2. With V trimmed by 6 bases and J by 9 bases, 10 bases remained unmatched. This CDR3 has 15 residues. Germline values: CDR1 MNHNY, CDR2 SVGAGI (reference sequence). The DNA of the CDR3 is TGTGCCAGCAGCATAGCGGGGGGGCGGTCTGGTGAGCAGTTCTTC. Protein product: CASSIAGGRSGEQFF.

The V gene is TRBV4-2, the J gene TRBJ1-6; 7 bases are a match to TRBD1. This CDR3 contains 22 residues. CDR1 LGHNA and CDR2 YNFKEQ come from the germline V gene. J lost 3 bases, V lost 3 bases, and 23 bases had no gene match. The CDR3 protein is CASSHDPGVWTGDNFYNSPLHF. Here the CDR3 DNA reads TGTGCCAGCAGCCACGACCCGGGTGTATGGACAGGAGACAACTTCTATAATTCACCCCTCCACTTT.

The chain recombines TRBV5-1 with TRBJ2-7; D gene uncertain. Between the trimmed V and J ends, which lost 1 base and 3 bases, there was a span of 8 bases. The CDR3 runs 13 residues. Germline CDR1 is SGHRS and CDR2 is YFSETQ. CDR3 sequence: CASSLFADYEQYF. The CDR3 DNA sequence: TGCGCCAGCAGCTTGTTCGCAGACTACGAGCAGTACTTC.

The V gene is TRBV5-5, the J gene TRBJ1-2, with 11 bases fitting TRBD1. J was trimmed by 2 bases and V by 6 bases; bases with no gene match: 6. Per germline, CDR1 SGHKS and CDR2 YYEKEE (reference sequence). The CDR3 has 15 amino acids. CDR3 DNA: TGTGCCAGCACCTGGACAGGGGGCACCAACTATGGCTACACCTTC. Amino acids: CASTWTGGTNYGYTF.

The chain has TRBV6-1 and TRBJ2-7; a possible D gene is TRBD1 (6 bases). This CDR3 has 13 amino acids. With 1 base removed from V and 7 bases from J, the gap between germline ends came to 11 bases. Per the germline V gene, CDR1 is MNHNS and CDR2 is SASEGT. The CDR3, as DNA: TGTGCCAGCAGTGAAGAAGGAACAGGGGAGCAGTACTTC. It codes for CASSEEGTGEQYF.

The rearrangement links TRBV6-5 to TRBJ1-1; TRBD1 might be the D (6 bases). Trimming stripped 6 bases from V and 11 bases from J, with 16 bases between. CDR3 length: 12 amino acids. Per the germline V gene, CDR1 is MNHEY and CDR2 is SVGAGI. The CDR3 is CASSRSGGRAFF. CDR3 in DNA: TGTGCCAGCAGCAGATCCGGGGGGCGCGCTTTCTTT.

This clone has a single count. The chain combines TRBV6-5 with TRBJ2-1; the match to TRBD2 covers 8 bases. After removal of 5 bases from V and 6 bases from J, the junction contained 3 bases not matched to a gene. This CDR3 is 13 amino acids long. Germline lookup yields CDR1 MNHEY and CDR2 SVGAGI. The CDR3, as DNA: TGTGCCAGCAGTCGCGGGGGGCTCAATGAGCAGTTCTTC. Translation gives CASSRGGLNEQFF.

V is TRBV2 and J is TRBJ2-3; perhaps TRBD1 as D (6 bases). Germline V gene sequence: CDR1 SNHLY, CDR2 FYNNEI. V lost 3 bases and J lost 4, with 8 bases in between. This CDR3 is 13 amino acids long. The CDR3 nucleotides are TGTGCCAGCAGTGACAGGGGTCCAGATACGCAGTATTTT. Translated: CASSDRGPDTQYF.

This chain's CDR3 is CASSLQASYEQYF. CDR3 sequence (DNA): TGTGCCAGCAGCTTGCAGGCCTCCTACGAGCAGTACTTC. This chain joins TRBV5-4 and TRBJ2-7; D not certain. CDR1 is SGHNT, CDR2 YYREEE, per germline (reference sequence). The CDR3 runs to 13 residues. The ends were cut back, 1 base at V and 0 bases at J, with 5 bases in the middle.

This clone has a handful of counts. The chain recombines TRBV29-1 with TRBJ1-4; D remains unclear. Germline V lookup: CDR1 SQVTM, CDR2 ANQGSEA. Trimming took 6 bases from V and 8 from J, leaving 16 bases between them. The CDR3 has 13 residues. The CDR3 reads CSVSEIRGEKLFF. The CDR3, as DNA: TGCAGCGTGAGCGAAATTCGAGGGGAAAAACTGTTTTTT.

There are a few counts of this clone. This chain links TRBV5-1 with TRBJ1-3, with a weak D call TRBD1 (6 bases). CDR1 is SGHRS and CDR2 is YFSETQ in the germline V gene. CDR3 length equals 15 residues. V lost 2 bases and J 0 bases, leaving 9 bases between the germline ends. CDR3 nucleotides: TGCGCCAGCAGCTTCCAGGGGCTCTCTGGAAACACCATATATTTT. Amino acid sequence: CASSFQGLSGNTIYF.

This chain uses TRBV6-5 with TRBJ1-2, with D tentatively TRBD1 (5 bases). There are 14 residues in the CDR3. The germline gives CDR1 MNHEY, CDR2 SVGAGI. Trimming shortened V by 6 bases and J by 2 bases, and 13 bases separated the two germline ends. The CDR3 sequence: CASRLHRQNYGYTF. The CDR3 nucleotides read TGTGCCAGCAGACTTCACAGGCAAAACTATGGCTACACCTTC.

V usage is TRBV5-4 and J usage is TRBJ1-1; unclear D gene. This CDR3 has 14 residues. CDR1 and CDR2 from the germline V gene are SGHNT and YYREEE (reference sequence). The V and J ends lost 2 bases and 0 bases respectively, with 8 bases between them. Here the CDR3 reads CASSLQLMNTEAFF. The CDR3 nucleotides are TGTGCCAGCAGCTTACAGCTCATGAACACTGAAGCTTTCTTT.

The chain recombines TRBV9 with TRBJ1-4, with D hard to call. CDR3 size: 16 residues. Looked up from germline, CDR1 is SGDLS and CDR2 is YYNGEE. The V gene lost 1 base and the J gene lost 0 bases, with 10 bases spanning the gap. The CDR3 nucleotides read TGTGCCAGCAGCGTAAGCCGGGGTGCAACTAATGAAAAACTGTTTTTT. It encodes CASSVSRGATNEKLFF.

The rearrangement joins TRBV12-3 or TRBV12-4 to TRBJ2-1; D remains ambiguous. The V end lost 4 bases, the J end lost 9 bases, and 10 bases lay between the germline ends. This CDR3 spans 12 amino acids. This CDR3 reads CASSSRVGEQFF. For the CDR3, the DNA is TGTGCCAGCAGTTCCCGGGTGGGTGAGCAGTTCTTC.

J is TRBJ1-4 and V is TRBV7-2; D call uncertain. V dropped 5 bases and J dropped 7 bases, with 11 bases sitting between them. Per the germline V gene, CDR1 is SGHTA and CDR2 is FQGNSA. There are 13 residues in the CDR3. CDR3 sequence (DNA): TGTGCCAGCAGCCCTCGGGTGGGTGAAAAACTGTTTTTT. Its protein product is CASSPRVGEKLFF.

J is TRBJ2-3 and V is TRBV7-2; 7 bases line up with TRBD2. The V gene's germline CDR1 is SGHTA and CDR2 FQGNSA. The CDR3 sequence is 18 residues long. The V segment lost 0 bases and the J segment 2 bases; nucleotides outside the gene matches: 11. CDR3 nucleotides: TGTGCCAGCAGCTTAGCGCTAGCGGTGGCTCGCTCCACAGATACGCAGTATTTT. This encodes CASSLALAVARSTDTQYF.

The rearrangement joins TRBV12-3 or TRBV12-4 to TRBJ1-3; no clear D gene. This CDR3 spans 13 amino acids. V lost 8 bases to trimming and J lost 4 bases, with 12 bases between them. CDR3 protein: CASGQLIGNTIYF. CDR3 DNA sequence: TGTGCCAGCGGGCAGTTGATAGGAAACACCATATATTTT.

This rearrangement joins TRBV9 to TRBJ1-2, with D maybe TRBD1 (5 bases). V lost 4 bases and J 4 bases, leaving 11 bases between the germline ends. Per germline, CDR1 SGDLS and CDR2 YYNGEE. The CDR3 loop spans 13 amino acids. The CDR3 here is CASSPRAFYGYTF. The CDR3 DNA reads TGTGCCAGCAGCCCCAGGGCTTTCTATGGCTACACCTTC.

The CDR3 DNA follows: TGTGCCAGCAGCCAAGGCGCAACAGGGGCGACTGAAAAACTGTTTTTT. It specifies CASSQGATGATEKLFF. The chain links TRBV3-1 (or the pseudogene TRBV3-2) to TRBJ1-4; 7 bases match TRBD1. Trimming took 1 base from V and 7 from J; bases not matched to a gene: 9. CDR1 and CDR2 (germline): LGHDT, YNNKEL (reference sequence). The CDR3 totals 16 residues.

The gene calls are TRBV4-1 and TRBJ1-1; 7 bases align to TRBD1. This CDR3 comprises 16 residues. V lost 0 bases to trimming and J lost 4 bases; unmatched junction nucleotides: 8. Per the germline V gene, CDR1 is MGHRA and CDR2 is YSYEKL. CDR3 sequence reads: CASSQDLEQGVTEAFF. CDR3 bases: TGCGCCAGCAGCCAAGATCTGGAGCAGGGGGTCACTGAAGCTTTCTTT.

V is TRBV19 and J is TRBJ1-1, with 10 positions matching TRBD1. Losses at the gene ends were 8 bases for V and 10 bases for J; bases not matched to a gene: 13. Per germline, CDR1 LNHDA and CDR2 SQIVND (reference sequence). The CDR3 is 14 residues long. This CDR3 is CASSYEGQGLGAFF. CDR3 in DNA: TGTGCCAGTTCATACGAGGGACAGGGGTTGGGAGCTTTCTTT.

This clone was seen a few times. In DNA, the CDR3 is TGTGCCAGCAGCTTAGCCCACAGGGGTGGTGGAAACACCATATATTTT. Translation gives CASSLAHRGGGNTIYF. The rearrangement uses TRBV11-2 and TRBJ1-3; 7 bases are a match to TRBD1. The CDR3 is made up of 16 amino acids. Germline lookup yields CDR1 SGHAT and CDR2 FQNNGV. With 1 base clipped from V and 3 bases from J, the junction kept 6 bases outside the gene matches.

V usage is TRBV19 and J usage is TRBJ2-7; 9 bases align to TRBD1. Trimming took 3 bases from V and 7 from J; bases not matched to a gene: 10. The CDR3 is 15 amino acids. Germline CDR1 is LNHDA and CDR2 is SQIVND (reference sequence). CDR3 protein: CASSIRGQGKVEQYF. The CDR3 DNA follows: TGTGCCAGTAGTATTCGCGGACAGGGGAAAGTAGAGCAGTACTTC.

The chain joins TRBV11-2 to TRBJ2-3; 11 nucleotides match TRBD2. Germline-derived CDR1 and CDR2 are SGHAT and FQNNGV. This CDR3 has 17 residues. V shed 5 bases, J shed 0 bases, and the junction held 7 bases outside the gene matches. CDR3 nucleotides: TGTGCCAGCAGCCGAACCGGGACTAGCGGAAGCACAGATACGCAGTATTTT. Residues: CASSRTGTSGSTDTQYF.

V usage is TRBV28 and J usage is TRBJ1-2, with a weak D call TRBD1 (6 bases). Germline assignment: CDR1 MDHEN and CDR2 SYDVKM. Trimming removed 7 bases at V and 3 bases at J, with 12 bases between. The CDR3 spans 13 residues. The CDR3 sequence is CASTLTGHYGYTF. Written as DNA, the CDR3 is TGTGCCAGCACCTTAACAGGGCACTATGGCTACACCTTC.

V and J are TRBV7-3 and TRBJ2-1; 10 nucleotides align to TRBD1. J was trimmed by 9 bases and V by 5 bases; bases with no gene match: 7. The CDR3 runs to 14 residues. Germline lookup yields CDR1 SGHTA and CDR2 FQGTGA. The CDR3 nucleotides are TGTGCCAGCAGCCCTGGGACAGGGGCGATTGAGCAGTTCTTC. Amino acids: CASSPGTGAIEQFF.

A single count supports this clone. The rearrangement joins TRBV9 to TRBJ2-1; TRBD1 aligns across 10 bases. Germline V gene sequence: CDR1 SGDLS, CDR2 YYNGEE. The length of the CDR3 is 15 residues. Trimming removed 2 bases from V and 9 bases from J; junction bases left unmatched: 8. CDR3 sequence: CASSVQPGQGTEQFF. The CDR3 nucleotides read TGTGCCAGCAGCGTTCAACCGGGACAGGGGACTGAGCAGTTCTTC.

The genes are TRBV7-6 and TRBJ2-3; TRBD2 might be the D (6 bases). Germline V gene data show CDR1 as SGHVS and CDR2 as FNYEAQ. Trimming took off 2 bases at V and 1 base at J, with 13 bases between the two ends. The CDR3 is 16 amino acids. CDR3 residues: CASSLTGGRGTDTQYF. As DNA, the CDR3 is TGTGCCAGCAGCTTAACCGGGGGTCGGGGCACAGATACGCAGTATTTT.

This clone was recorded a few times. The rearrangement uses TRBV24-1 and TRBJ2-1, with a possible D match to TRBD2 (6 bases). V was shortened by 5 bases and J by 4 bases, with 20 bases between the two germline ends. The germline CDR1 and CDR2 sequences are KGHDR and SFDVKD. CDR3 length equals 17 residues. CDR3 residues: CATSVNLTRFGYNEQFF. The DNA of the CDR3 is TGTGCCACCAGTGTGAATTTGACTAGGTTTGGTTACAATGAGCAGTTCTTC.